The T cell receptor beta chain under discussion was sequenced for a study of breast tumors, draining lymph nodes, adjacent tissues. Findings and limits, study-wide: Luminal-like breast cancer showed significantly higher tumor–nontumor repertoire similarity than basal-like.

This CDR3 is 15 amino acids long. Germline CDR1 is MNHEY and CDR2 is SMNVEV (reference sequence). Trimming took 4 bases from V and 8 from J; bases not matched to a gene: 11. Samples came from axillary lymph nodes draining the breast cancer. Comments on this clonotype: Antigen: not known.

TCRdb analysed the multiplex PCR reads with MiXCR anew, one entry per CDR3 protein. The table lists about 130,000 distinct CDR3 sequences, 21% of them singletons, with roughly 2.4% in the top ten. The V call is TRBV27, the J call TRBJ2-1, with 7 bases fitting TRBD2. This receptor was identified in a female donor with breast cancer. Some clones in this sample may be carry-over from other donors' samples. Sequenced input: axillary lymph node tissue. The CDR3, as DNA: TGTGCCAGCAGTTCCGCGGGAGCCGGAGGCGATGAGCAGTTCTTC. Its protein product is CASSSAGAGGDEQFF.